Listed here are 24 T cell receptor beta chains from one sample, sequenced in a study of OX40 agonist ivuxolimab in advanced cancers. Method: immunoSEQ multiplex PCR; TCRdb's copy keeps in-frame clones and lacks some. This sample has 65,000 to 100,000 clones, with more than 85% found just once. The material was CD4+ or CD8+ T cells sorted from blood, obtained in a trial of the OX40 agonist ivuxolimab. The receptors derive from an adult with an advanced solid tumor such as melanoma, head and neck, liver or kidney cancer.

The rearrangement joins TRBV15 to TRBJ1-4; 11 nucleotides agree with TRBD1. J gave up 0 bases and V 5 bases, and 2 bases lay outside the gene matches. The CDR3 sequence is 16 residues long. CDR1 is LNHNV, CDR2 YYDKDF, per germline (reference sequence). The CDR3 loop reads CATSGQGAPTNEKLFF. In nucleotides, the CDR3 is TGTGCCACCAGCGGACAGGGGGCGCCAACTAATGAAAAACTGTTTTTT.

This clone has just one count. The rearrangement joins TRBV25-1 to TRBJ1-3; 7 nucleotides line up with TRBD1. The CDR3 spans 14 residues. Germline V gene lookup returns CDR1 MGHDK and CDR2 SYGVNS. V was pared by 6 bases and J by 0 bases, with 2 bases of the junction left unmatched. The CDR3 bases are TGTGCCAGCAGCGACAGGGTCTCTGGAAACACCATATATTTT. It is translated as CASSDRVSGNTIYF.

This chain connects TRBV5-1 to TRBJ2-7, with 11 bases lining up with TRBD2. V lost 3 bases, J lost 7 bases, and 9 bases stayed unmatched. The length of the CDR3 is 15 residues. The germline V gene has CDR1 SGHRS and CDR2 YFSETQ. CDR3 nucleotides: TGCGCCAGCAGCTCCGCCGGACTAGCGGGTCTGGAGCAGTACTTC. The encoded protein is CASSSAGLAGLEQYF.

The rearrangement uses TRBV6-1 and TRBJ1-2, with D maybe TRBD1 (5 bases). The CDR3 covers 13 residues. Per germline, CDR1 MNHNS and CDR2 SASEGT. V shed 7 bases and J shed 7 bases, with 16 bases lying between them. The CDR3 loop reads CASIGPGLSGYTF. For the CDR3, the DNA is TGTGCCAGCATCGGCCCGGGACTCTCTGGCTACACCTTC.

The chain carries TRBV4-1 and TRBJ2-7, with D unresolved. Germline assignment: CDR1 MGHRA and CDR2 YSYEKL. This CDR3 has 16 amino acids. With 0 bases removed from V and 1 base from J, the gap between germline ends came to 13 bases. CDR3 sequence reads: CASSQEIAARSYEQYF. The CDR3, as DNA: TGCGCCAGCAGCCAAGAGATAGCTGCTAGGTCCTACGAGCAGTACTTC.

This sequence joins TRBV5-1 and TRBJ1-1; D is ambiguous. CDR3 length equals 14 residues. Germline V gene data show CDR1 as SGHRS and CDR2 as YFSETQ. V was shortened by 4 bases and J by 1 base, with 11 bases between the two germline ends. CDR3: CASSLPTANTEAFF. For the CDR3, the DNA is TGCGCCAGCAGCCTCCCAACAGCGAACACTGAAGCTTTCTTT.

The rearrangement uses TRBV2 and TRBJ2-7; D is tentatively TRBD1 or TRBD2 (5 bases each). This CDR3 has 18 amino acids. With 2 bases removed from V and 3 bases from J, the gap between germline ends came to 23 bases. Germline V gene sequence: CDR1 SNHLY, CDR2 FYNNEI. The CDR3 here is CASSERGRASRENYEQYF. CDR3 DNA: TGTGCCAGCAGTGAAAGGGGTAGGGCTAGCCGAGAAAACTACGAGCAGTACTTC.

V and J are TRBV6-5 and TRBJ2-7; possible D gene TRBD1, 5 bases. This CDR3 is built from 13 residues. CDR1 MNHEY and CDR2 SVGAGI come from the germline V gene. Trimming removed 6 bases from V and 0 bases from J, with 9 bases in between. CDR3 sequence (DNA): TGTGCCAGCAGGAGACAGTACTCCTACGAGCAGTACTTC. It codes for CASRRQYSYEQYF.

The CDR3 region is CASSLFSGLAKNIQYF. The CDR3 DNA follows: TGTGCCAGCAGCTTATTTTCAGGGCTAGCCAAAAACATTCAGTACTTC. V usage is TRBV13 and J usage is TRBJ2-4; possibly TRBD1 for D (5 bases). CDR1 and CDR2 (germline): PRHDT, FYEKMQ (reference sequence). The V end lost 2 bases, the J end lost 0 bases, and 11 bases lay between the germline ends. The length of the CDR3 is 16 residues.

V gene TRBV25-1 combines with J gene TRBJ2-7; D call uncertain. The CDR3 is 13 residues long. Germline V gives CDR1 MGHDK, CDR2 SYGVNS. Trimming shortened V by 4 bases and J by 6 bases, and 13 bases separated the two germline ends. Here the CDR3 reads CASSGTFGSEQYF. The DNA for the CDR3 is TGTGCCAGCAGTGGAACATTTGGAAGCGAGCAGTACTTC.

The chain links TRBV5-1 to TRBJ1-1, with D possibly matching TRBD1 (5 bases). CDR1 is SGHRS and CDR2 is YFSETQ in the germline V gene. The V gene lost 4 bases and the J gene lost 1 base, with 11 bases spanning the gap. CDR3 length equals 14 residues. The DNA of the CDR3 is TGCGCCAGCAGCCCCGCGGGGGGGAACACTGAAGCTTTCTTT. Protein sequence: CASSPAGGNTEAFF.

CDR3 nucleotide sequence: TGTGCCAGCAGCACGGATGGGAGGGAGCAGTACTTC. Translation gives CASSTDGREQYF. The chain has TRBV7-9 and TRBJ2-7; maybe TRBD2 (6 bases). CDR3 length equals 12 residues. Trimming left V 5 bases short and J 7 bases short, with 12 bases between. Germline V gives CDR1 SEHNR, CDR2 FQNEAQ (reference sequence).

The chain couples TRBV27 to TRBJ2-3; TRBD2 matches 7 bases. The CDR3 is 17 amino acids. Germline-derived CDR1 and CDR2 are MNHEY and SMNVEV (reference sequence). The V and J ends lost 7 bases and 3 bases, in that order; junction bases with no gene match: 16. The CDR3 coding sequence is TGTGCCAGCACTAAGACATCCGGGAGGATGAAGACAGATACGCAGTATTTT. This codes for CASTKTSGRMKTDTQYF.

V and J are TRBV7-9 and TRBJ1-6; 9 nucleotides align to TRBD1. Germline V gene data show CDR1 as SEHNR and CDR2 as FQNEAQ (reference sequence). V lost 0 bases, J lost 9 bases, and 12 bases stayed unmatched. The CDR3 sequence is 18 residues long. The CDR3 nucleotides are TGTGCCAGCAGCTTAGCGTTAAGGACAGGGGCCACTGGTTCACCCCTCCACTTT. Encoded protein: CASSLALRTGATGSPLHF.

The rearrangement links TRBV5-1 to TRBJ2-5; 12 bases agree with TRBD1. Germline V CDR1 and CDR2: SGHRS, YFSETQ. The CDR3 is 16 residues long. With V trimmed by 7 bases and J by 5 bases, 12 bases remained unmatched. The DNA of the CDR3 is TGCGCCAGCGAATCTTTTGGGACAGGGGGCCTGGAGACCCAGTACTTC. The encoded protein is CASESFGTGGLETQYF.

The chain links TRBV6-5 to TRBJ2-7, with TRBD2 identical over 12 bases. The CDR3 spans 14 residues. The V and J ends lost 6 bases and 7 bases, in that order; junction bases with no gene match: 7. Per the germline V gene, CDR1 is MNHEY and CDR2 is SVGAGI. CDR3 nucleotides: TGTGCCAGCAGCCCCGGGACTAGCGGGTTAGAGCAGTACTTC. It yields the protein CASSPGTSGLEQYF.

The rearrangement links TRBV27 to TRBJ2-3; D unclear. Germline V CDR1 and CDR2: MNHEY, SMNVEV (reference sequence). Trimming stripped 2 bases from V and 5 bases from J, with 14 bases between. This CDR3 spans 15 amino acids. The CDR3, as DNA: TGTGCCAGCAGTTTAGTAGGAGATATGGGAGATACGCAGTATTTT. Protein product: CASSLVGDMGDTQYF.

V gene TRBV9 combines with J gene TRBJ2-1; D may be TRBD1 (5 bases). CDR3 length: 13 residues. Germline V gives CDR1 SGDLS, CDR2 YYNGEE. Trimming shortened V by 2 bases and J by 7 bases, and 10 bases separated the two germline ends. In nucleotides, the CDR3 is TGTGCCAGCAGCGTGCTAGGGGAAAATGAGCAGTTCTTC. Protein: CASSVLGENEQFF. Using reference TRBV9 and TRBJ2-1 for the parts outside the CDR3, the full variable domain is DSGVTQTPKHLITATGQRVTLRCSPRSGDLSVYWYQQSLDQGLQFLIQYYNGEERAKGNILERFSAQQFPDLHSELNLSSLELGDSALYFCASSVLGENEQFFGPGTRLTVL.

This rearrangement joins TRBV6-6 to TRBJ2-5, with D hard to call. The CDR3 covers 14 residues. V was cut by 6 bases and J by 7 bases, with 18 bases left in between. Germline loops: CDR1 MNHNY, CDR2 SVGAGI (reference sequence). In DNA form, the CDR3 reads TGTGCCAGCAGCTTTGACTCCAGTTTGGGGACCCAGTACTTC. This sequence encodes CASSFDSSLGTQYF.

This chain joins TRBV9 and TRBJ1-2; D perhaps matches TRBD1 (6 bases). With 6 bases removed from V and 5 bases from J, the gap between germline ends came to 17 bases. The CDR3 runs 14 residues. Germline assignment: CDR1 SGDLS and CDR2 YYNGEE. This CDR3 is CASTSRGPFYGYTF. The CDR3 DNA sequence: TGTGCCAGCACGTCCAGGGGCCCCTTTTATGGCTACACCTTC.

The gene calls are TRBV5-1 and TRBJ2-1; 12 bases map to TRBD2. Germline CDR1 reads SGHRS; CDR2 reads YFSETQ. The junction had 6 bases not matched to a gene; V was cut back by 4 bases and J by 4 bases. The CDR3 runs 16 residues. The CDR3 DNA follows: TGCGCCAGCAGCAGTGGACTAGCGGGACCTTACAATGAGCAGTTCTTC. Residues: CASSSGLAGPYNEQFF.

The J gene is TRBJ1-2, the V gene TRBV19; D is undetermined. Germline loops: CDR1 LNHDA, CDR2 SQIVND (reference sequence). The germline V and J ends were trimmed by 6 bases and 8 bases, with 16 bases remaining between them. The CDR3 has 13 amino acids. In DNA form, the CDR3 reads TGTGCCAGTAGCTATCCGGGCCTGGGGGGCTACACCTTC. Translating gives CASSYPGLGGYTF.

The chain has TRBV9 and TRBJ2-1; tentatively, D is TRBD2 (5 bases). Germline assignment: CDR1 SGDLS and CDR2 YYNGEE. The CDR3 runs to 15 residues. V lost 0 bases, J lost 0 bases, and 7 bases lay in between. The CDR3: CASSVGSGSYNEQFF. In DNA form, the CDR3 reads TGTGCCAGCAGCGTAGGGAGCGGCTCCTACAATGAGCAGTTCTTC.

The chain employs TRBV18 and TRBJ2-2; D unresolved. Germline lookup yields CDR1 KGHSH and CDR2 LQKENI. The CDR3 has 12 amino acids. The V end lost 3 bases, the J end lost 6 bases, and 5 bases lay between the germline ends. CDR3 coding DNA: TGTGCCAGCTCACCCATGGCCGGGGAGCTGTTTTTT. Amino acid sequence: CASSPMAGELFF.